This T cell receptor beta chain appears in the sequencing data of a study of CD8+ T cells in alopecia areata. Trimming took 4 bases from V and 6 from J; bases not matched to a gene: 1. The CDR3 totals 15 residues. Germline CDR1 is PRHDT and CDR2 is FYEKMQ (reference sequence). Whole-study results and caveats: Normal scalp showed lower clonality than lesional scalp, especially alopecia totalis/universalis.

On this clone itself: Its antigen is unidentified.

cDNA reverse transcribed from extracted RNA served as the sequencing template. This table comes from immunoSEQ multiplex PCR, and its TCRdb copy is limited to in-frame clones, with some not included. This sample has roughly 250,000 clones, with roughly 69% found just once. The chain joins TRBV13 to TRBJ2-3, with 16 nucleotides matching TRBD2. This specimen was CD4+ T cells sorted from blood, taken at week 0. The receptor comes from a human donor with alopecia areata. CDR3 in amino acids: CASSSGLAGGDTQYF. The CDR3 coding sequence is TGTGCCAGCAGCTCGGGACTAGCGGGGGGGGATACGCAGTATTTT.